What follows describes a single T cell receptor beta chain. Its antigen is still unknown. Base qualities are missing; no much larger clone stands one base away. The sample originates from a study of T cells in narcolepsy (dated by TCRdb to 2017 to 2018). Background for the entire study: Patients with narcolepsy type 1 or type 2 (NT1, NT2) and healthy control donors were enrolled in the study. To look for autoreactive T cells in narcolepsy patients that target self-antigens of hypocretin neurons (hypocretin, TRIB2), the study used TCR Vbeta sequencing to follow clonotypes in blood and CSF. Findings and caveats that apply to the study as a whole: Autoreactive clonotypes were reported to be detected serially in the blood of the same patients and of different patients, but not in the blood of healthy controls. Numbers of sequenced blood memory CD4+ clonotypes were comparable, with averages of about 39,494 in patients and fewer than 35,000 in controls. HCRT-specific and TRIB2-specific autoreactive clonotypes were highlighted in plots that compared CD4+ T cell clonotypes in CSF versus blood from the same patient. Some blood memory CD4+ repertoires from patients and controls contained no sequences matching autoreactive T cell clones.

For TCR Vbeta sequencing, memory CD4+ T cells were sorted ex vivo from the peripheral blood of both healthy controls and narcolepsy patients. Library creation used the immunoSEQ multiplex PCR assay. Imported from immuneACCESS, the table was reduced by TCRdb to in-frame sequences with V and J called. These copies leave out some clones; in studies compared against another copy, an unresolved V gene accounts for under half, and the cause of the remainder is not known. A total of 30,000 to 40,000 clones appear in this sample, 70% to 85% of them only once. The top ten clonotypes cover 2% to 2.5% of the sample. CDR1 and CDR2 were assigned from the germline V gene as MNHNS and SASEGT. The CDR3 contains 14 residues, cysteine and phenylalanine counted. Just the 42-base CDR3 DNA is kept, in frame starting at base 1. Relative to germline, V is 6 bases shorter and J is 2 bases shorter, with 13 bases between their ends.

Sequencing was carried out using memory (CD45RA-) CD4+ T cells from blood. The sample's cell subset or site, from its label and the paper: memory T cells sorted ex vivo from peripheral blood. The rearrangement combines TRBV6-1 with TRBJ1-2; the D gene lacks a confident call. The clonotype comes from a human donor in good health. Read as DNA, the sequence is TGTGCCAGCAGCCCGAGTTTTGGCAACTATGGCTACACCTTC. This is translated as CASSPSFGNYGYTF.